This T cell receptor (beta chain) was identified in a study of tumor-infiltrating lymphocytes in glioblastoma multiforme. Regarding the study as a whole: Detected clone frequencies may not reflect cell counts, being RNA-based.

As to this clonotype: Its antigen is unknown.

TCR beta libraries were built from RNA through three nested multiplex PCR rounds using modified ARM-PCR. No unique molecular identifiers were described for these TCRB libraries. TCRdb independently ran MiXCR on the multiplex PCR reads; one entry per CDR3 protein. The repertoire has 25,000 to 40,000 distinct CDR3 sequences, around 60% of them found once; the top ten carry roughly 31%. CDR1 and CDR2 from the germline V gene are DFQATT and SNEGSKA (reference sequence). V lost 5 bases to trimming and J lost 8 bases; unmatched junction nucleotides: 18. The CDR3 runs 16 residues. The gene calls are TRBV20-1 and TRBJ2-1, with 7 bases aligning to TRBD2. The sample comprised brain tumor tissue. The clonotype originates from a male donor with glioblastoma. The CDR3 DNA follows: TGCAGTGCTGGCAACTTAGGACTTGCGGGAGACGATGAGCAGTTCTTC. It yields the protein CSAGNLGLAGDDEQFF.